The T cell receptor (beta chain) described here comes from a study of naive and memory T cell subsets. Ligated cDNA underwent four rounds of PCR with nested alpha and beta constant region primers and SP2. TCRdb processed the 5' RACE reads anew with MiXCR; each CDR3 protein has one entry. The sample consists of more than 45,000 distinct CDR3 sequences, roughly 6.7% of them appearing once. TCR cDNA received a 3' ligated oligonucleotide that carried a UMI. RNA was extracted from 2.5 ml of whole blood of healthy adults. Cells were not sorted; total RNA input targeted about 1 to 1000 ng. Study-wide results and caveats: Potentially, T cell activation and differentiation skew this RNA-based measurement.

Between the trimmed V and J ends, which lost 4 bases and 0 bases, there was a span of 10 bases. The CDR3 runs 14 residues. A remark on this clonotype: Antigen unknown.

V is TRBV12-3 or TRBV12-4 and J is TRBJ2-7; tentatively, D is TRBD1 (6 bases). The receptor comes from a male donor in good health. CDR3 sequence (DNA): TGTGCCAGCAGTTCCCAGGGGATCTCCTACGAGCAGTACTTC. Translated: CASSSQGISYEQYF.